The clone carrying this T cell receptor beta chain was counted a few times. The antigen remains undetermined. The sample belongs to a study of CD8+ T cells in alopecia areata. Across the whole study: Tofacitinib was given for 6 to 18 months, then stopped for 6 months. Scoring of treated patients' severity used the percentage of affected scalp area.

Study results and limitations: Among the 100 top clones, expanded CD8+ clones, like scalp clonality, were significantly decreased by tofacitinib.

RNA extraction was followed by reverse transcription into cDNA, which acted as the sequencing template. The method was immunoSEQ multiplex PCR; TCRdb's version includes in-frame clones alone and lacks a portion of them. The sample shows a few hundred thousand clones, around two fifths of them seen only once. Per the germline V gene, CDR1 is SNHLY and CDR2 is FYNNEI. Trimming took 3 bases from V and 7 from J, leaving 9 bases between them. The CDR3 covers 12 residues. Treatment described: oral pan-JAK inhibitor, 5-10 mg twice daily. This chain connects TRBV2 to TRBJ1-1; D possibly corresponds to TRBD1 (5 bases). Sample: CD4+ T cells sorted from blood, taken around week 30, from a patient treated with tofacitinib. The sequence was collected from a human donor with alopecia areata. The CDR3: CASSDQDSEAFF. DNA for the CDR3: TGTGCCAGCAGTGATCAAGACAGTGAAGCTTTCTTT.